This T cell receptor (beta chain) emerged from a study of blood T cell repertoires in COVID-19. About the research overall: COVID-19 samples collected from the United States, Italy and Spain covered acute and convalescent phases. PBMCs, B-cell-depleted T cells, or T cells were the source of the cDNA or gDNA that made up the material.

Authors' methods: Reference gene primer amplification gave nucleated cell count estimates. Libraries were prepared by immunoSEQ multiplex PCR; TCRdb keeps only in-frame clonotypes and omits some of them. Clonal size and the V and J genes are those of that table, whereas D and trimming came from the DNA. Among some 46,000 clones, 80% to 90% were seen once, and the ten largest hold 15% to 19%. The CDR3 is 16 residues long. Germline-derived CDR1 and CDR2 are SGHTA and FQGNSA. With V trimmed by 7 bases and J by 6 bases, 12 bases remained unmatched. Sample: peripheral blood. This chain connects TRBV7-2 to TRBJ1-1; 12 nucleotides match TRBD1. This sequence originates from a man between 60 and 75 years old with active COVID-19. Here the CDR3 reads CASTRGQGAQTAEAFF. CDR3 DNA: TGTGCCAGCACGAGGGGACAGGGGGCCCAAACCGCTGAAGCTTTCTTT.